The present T cell receptor beta chain was sequenced within a study of T cells after yellow fever vaccination. This clonotype occurred many times. The antigen is undetermined. Template switching with 5'RACE generated the TCR cDNA and added a universal primer site and UMIs. TCRdb independently ran MiXCR on the 5' RACE reads; one entry per CDR3 protein. Seen here are about 580,000 distinct CDR3 sequences, around a sixth observed once, and the top ten hold 17%. Study outcomes and limitations: When the response was secondary, it was weaker but reached its peak faster, day 5 versus 15. Few clonotypes appeared in both CD4 and CD8 compartments. High-abundance clonotypes from the bulk population could contaminate FACS-sorted repertoires.

The junction had 4 bases not matched to a gene; V was cut back by 1 base and J by 1 base. The germline gives CDR1 SGHNT, CDR2 YYREEE (reference sequence). The CDR3 loop spans 15 amino acids. The origin of this receptor is a man between 18 and 35 years old who received the YFV17D yellow fever vaccine. The sequenced sample was PBMCs, obtained about 5 days after the first yellow fever vaccination. The V call is TRBV5-4, the J call TRBJ1-1; 7 bases fit TRBD1. The CDR3 sequence is CASSLNRGANTEAFF. In DNA, the CDR3 is TGTGCCAGCAGCTTGAACAGGGGCGCGAACACTGAAGCTTTCTTT.